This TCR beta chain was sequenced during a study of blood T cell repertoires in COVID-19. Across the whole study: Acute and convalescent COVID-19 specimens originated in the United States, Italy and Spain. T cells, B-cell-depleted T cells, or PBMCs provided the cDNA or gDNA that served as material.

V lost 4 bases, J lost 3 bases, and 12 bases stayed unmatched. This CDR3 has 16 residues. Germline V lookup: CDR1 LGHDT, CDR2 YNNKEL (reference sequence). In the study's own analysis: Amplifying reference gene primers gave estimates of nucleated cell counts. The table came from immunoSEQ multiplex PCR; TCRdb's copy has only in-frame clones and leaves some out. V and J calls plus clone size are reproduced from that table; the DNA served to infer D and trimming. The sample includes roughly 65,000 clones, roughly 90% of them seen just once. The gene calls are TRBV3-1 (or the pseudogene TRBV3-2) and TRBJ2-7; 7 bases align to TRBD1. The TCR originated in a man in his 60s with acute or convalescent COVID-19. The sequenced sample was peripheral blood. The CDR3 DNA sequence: TGTGCCAGCAGCCCGAACAGGGGCCGGACCCTCTACGAGCAGTACTTC. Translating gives CASSPNRGRTLYEQYF.